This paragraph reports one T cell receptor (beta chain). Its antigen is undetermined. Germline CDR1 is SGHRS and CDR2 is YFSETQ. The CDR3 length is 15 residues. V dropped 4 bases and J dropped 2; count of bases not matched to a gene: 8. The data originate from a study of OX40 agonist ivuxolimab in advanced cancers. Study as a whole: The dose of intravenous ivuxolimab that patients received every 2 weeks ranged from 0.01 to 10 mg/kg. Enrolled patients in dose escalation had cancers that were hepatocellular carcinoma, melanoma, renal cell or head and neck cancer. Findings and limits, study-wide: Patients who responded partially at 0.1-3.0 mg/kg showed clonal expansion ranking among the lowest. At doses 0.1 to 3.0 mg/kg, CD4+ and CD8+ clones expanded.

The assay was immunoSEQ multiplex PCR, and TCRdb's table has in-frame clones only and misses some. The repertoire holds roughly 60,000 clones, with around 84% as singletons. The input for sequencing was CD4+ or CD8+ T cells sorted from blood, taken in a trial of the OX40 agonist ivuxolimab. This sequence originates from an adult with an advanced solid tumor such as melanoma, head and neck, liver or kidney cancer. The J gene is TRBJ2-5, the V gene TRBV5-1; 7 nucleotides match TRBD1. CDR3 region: CASSPRQGEQETQYF. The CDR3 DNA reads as TGCGCCAGCAGCCCTCGGCAGGGGGAACAAGAGACCCAGTACTTC.